The T cell receptor beta chain under discussion was sequenced for a study of T cells in women clearing cervical HPV infection (dated by TCRdb to between 2017 and 2018). For the wider study: Cases were 20 to 25 women with histologically confirmed HPV16-related CIN3 or worse, including a couple of invasive cancers. The controls were fewer than 30 women whose single incident HPV16 infection cleared within 12 months with no development of precancer or cancer. Blood from cases was collected at the visit where the lesion was first found, while blood from controls was collected once the infection could no longer be detected. For cases, the median interval between lesion detection and blood sampling was about 140 days, with an interquartile range of roughly 85 to 210 days. Because only a few women had HLA typing data, the possibility that HLA type acted as a confounder could not be ruled out. This exploratory proof-of-principle case-control study, nested within the Guanacaste HPV Natural History Study in Costa Rica, compared TCR repertoires among women with different cervical HPV16 outcomes. Cases were matched to controls by age within five years and by the year the sample was collected. Cases had a median age of almost 35 years compared with 37 to 40 for controls, and baseline characteristics showed no significant differences between the groups. The parent cohort enrolled 9,800 or so women aged 18 or older in Guanacaste, Costa Rica, during about 1993 to 1994 and followed them for more than 6 years. Five blinded duplicates per group were added as quality controls, giving around 60 samples: around 50 participants and approximately ten replicates.

Notes on this clone: The specificity of this receptor is unknown. The CDR3 end falls 3 residues outside the read, so it is completed with the germline J gene.

What the research found in general, with its limitations: Cases were distinguished from controls with an estimated AUC of approximately 0.83 by random forest classifiers combining richness and V gene abundances. Lower TRBV6-7 relative abundance was observed in cases than in controls (roughly 0.12% versus 0.15%; Bonferroni P = 0.0008). Across sequencing depths, CIN3+ cases showed significantly higher TCR repertoire richness than controls, but evenness did not differ between the groups. T-cell numbers per sample were unknown, so richness differences could reflect varying T-cell content rather than repertoire biology. Because of the cross-sectional design, the study could not determine whether the associations came before infection or resulted from infection, and neither effector/memory subsets nor HPV-specific T cells were isolated.

The CDR3 runs 15 amino acids, cysteine and phenylalanine included. Of the CDR3's DNA, 36 bases were read; they are in frame from base 1. CDR1 and CDR2 are read off the germline V gene as SGHTA and FQGNSA. Cut back by 0 bases and 0 bases, the V and J ends lie 9 bases apart. TCR beta CDR3 regions were amplified by multiplex PCR from an average of roughly 1,200 ng genomic DNA per sample using the immunoSEQ assay. The assay corrected primer bias using a complete synthetic TCR repertoire to establish an amplification baseline. The amplicons were sequenced using the Illumina platform. Per the original workflow: Sequences were error-corrected by clustering with frequency ratios and a modified nearest-neighbor algorithm, then analyzed in the immunoSEQ Analyzer with IMGT gene definitions. At each rarefaction depth, TCR richness and evenness were averaged over 20 rarefaction repeats, and samples with fewer sequences than the depth were excluded. Relative abundances of V, D and J genes were compared between groups using Wilcoxon rank sum tests, with FDR correction applied. An intraclass correlation of just under 96% for TCR richness and an average of around 76% across 65 or so gene segments were obtained from the blinded duplicates. The clones in this table, taken by TCRdb from immuneACCESS, are in-frame only. Not every clone is retained; where verified, under half of the shortfall comes from an unresolved V gene, and the cause of the rest is unknown. V, J and clone size derive from that table, while D and trimming were established from the DNA sequence. This sample's table has entries for about 22,000 clones. The biggest ten clones account for less than 4% of the sample.

Every participant had a single incident cervical HPV16 infection, and women with prevalent HPV16 infections were excluded. Cervical HPV DNA was detected with MY09/MY11 PCR, and genotyping was done by dot-blot hybridization. About 15 mL of heparinized blood were centrifuged, and the buffy coat was split into aliquots, frozen at -30 degrees C, and then kept at -80 degrees C. QIAGEN kits were used to extract genomic DNA from buffy coat specimens. This sequence originates from a woman between 18 and 69 years old with a cervical HPV16 infection that either progressed to CIN3+ or cleared (not recorded which). Sequencing was performed on blood buffy coat. The chain joins TRBV7-2 to TRBJ2-7, with the D gene not confidently named. Partial CDR3 DNA: TGTGCCAGCAGCTTAGCGCCCAGGAGCTCCTACGAG. Its protein reads: CASSLAPRSSYE. The CDR3 as a whole reads CASSLAPRSSYEQYF.